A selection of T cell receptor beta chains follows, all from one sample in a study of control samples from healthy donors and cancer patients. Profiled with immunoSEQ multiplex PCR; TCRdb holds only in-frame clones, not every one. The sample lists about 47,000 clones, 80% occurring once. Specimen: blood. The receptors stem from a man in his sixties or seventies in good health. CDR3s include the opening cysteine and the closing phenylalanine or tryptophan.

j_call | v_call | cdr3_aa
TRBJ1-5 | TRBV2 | CASSGGGPNQPQHF
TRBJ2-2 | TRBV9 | CASSAGTFSTGELFF
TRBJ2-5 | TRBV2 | CASSVQRQETQYF
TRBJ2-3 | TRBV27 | CASSLKDGSTDTQYF
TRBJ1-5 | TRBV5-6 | CASSLGQSSNQPQHF
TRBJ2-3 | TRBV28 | CASKNGGSTDTQYF
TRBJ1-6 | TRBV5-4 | CASSLGGTGGQGPLHF
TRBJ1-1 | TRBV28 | CATATGGTEAFF
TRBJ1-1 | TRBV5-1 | CASSLLPGLMNTEAFF
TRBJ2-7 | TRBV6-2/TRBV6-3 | CASSYRNYEQYF
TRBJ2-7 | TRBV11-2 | CASKGQLSYEQYF
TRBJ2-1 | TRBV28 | CASSLPSLNEQFF
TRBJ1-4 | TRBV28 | CASSSGQGKEKLFF
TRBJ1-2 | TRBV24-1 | CATSDSRNWGGYTF
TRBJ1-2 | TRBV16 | CASSQIGGSGGYTF
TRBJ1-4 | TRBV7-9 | CASSFLWTGVREKLFF
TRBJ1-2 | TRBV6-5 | CASRRGGYGYTF
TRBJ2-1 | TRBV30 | CAWRSFAALNEQFF
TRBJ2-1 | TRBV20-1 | CSAREYNEQFF
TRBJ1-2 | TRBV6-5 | CASRRFDRGGYTF
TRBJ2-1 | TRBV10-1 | CASRQGGGNEQFF
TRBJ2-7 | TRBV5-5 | CASSRGLVEQYF
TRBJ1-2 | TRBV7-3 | CASSLGDQVDGYTF
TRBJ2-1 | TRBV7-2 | CASSLQGGRTNEQFF
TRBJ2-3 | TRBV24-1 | CATSDLRGTSGGQTDTQYF
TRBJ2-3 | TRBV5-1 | CASSLEVIGTQYF
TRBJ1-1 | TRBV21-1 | CASSKEGGWNTEAFF
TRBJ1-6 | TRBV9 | CASSQPNSPLHF
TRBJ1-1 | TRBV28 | CASRTDNTEAFF
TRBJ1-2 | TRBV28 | CASSTQGDGYTF
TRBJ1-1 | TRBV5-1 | CASAPGPMNTEAFF
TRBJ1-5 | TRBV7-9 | CASSLGGPVNQPQHF
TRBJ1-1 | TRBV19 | CASSRAGNTEAFF
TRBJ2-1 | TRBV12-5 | CASGLDSYNEQFF
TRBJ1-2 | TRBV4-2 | CASSQKIYKDRGRQQVGYTF
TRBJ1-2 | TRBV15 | CATSRDLTGPYGYTF
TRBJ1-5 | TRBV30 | CAWSTPNPTQRNQPQHF
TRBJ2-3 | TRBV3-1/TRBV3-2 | CASSQEMLGTSGSGNLWDTQYF
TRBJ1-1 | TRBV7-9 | CASSFNRGTEAFF
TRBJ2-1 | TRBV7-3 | CASSLTWATEQFF
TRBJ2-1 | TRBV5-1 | CASSLYPDYAGEQFF